Listed below are T cell receptor beta chains from one sample, sequenced in a study of cytomegalovirus exposure and HLA in healthy donors. The data were produced by immunoSEQ multiplex PCR, yet TCRdb's version contains in-frame clones alone and is incomplete. Among 200,000 to 250,000 clones, roughly 79% were seen once, and the ten largest hold over 0.5%. What was sequenced was PBMCs. Receptors were obtained from a woman in her forties in good health and CMV-seronegative. CDR3s include the opening cysteine and the closing phenylalanine or tryptophan. D genes are given only for firm matches. Clone size is not always given. Where it is, it says once, few, many or a class for expanded clones.

size: NA
V: TRBV5-4
D: TRBD1
J: TRBJ1-2
DNA: TGTGCCAGCCTCGATAAAAGACAGGGGTGGAACGGCTACACCTTC
CDR3: CASLDKRQGWNGYTF

size: NA
V: TRBV9
D: TRBD2
J: TRBJ2-3
DNA: TGTGCCAGCAGCGGAACCGGGACTAGCGGGGGGTCTACGCAGTATTTT
CDR3: CASSGTGTSGGSTQYF

size: NA
V: TRBV27
D: NA
J: TRBJ1-1
DNA: TGTGCCAGCAGTTTAACAAATTGGCAGGGATGGATGAACACTGAAGCTTTCTTT
CDR3: CASSLTNWQGWMNTEAFF

size: once
V: TRBV10-3
D: NA
J: TRBJ2-3
DNA: TGTGCCATCAGTGGCCACCGGGACAATTTTGGAGCAGATACGCAGTATTTT
CDR3: CAISGHRDNFGADTQYF

size: NA
V: TRBV9
D: NA
J: TRBJ1-1
DNA: TGTGCCAGCAGCCGGTCGAGCACTGAAGCTTTCTTT
CDR3: CASSRSSTEAFF

size: NA
V: TRBV29-1
D: TRBD1
J: TRBJ1-2
DNA: TGCAGCGCGGGACAGTATAACTATGGCTACACCTTC
CDR3: CSAGQYNYGYTF

size: NA
V: TRBV10-1
D: TRBD1
J: TRBJ2-7
DNA: TGCGCCAGCACGGGACAGGGGAGGGAGGACGAGCAGTACTTC
CDR3: CASTGQGREDEQYF

size: NA
V: TRBV27
D: TRBD2
J: TRBJ2-3
DNA: TGTGCCAGCAGTTTATCTCCTGGCGGGGGGGCTGCAGATACGCAGTATTTT
CDR3: CASSLSPGGGAADTQYF

size: NA
V: TRBV6-4
D: TRBD1
J: TRBJ2-2
DNA: TGTGCCAGCAGCGCGACAGGGGCGGACACCGGGGAGCTGTTTTTT
CDR3: CASSATGADTGELFF

size: NA
V: TRBV18
D: NA
J: TRBJ1-1
DNA: TGTGCCAGCTCACCACCTGCAGGGAACACTGAAGCTTTCTTT
CDR3: CASSPPAGNTEAFF

size: NA
V: TRBV10-1
D: TRBD2
J: TRBJ2-1
DNA: TGCGCCAGCAGCTCGCTAGCGGGGGGCTACAATGAGCAGTTCTTC
CDR3: CASSSLAGGYNEQFF

size: NA
V: TRBV30
D: NA
J: TRBJ2-3
DNA: TGTGCCTGGAGTGTAAGAGGCGCAGATACGCAGTATTTT
CDR3: CAWSVRGADTQYF

size: NA
V: TRBV2
D: NA
J: TRBJ1-4
DNA: TGTGCCAGCAGTCCGGTGACAGCAACTAATGAAAAACTGTTTTTT
CDR3: CASSPVTATNEKLFF

size: NA
V: TRBV27
D: NA
J: TRBJ1-4
DNA: TGTGCCAGCAGACGGGACTCCCACACGGCGGCGAATCGGGAAAAACTGTTTTTT
CDR3: CASRRDSHTAANREKLFF

size: NA
V: TRBV6-1
D: NA
J: TRBJ2-7
DNA: TGTGCCAGCAGTGAAAACCCGCCCTTTCTAGGAGACGAGCAGTACTTC
CDR3: CASSENPPFLGDEQYF

size: NA
V: TRBV5-4
D: TRBD1
J: TRBJ2-5
DNA: TGTGCCAGCAGCCAGGACAGGAGGGAGACCCAGTACTTC
CDR3: CASSQDRRETQYF

size: NA
V: TRBV6-1
D: TRBD1
J: TRBJ1-5
DNA: TGTGCCAGCAGTGATGAGGGACAGGCCATTCTAACCCAGCATTTT
CDR3: CASSDEGQAILTQHF

size: NA
V: TRBV7-2
D: TRBD1
J: TRBJ1-6
DNA: TGTGCCAGCAGCATACTAGGGATCCGGGACAGGCACTCACCCCTCCACTTT
CDR3: CASSILGIRDRHSPLHF

size: NA
V: TRBV28
D: NA
J: TRBJ1-5
DNA: TGTGCCAGCAGTCGACTCGGGGAGCCCCAGCATTTT
CDR3: CASSRLGEPQHF

size: NA
V: TRBV28
D: NA
J: TRBJ2-7
DNA: TGTGCCAGCATGGGGGGTTCGTTCTCCTACGAGCAGTACTTC
CDR3: CASMGGSFSYEQYF

size: NA
V: TRBV4-1
D: NA
J: TRBJ1-4
DNA: TGCGCCAGCAGCCAAGGAACCCAGGGAGGAGAAAAACTGTTTTTT
CDR3: CASSQGTQGGEKLFF

size: few
V: TRBV5-4
D: NA
J: TRBJ1-6
DNA: TGTGCCAGCAGCTTGGTGGGGGACATCTATAATTCACCCCTCCACTTT
CDR3: CASSLVGDIYNSPLHF

size: NA
V: TRBV5-1
D: NA
J: TRBJ1-4
DNA: TGCGCCAGCAGACGGGAAACTAATGAAAAACTGTTTTTT
CDR3: CASRRETNEKLFF

size: NA
V: TRBV18
D: TRBD2
J: TRBJ2-3
DNA: TGTGCCAGCTCACCCTCGGCGGGGGGCGGGGATACGCAGTATTTT
CDR3: CASSPSAGGGDTQYF

size: once
V: TRBV5-1
D: TRBD2
J: TRBJ2-5
DNA: TGCGCCAGCAGCTTCTCTAGCGGAGAACAAGAGACCCAGTACTTC
CDR3: CASSFSSGEQETQYF

size: NA
V: TRBV4-2
D: TRBD1
J: TRBJ1-5
DNA: TGTGCCAGCAGCCAGACGACAGGGACTAATCAGCCCCAGCATTTT
CDR3: CASSQTTGTNQPQHF

size: NA
V: TRBV5-4
D: NA
J: TRBJ1-4
DNA: TGTGCCAGCAGTCCGGGGGGAACTAATGAAAAACTGTTTTTT
CDR3: CASSPGGTNEKLFF

size: once
V: TRBV6-5
D: TRBD1
J: TRBJ1-1
DNA: TGTGCCAGCAGTCAAGGCAGGGGGCGGGCTTTCTTT
CDR3: CASSQGRGRAFF

size: NA
V: TRBV5-6
D: NA
J: TRBJ1-2
DNA: TGTGCCAGCAGACCCCTGACTGGTAACTATGGCTACACCTTC
CDR3: CASRPLTGNYGYTF

size: few
V: TRBV28
D: NA
J: TRBJ1-1
DNA: TGTGCCAGCAGTTTAAGGACATCTGAAGCTTTCTTT
CDR3: CASSLRTSEAFF

size: NA
V: TRBV19
D: NA
J: TRBJ1-1
DNA: TGTGCCAGTACGGACAGAGTAGAAGCTTTCTTT
CDR3: CASTDRVEAFF

size: NA
V: TRBV19
D: NA
J: TRBJ1-1
DNA: TGTGCCAGTAGTCTAGGTTATTACACTGAAGCTTTCTTT
CDR3: CASSLGYYTEAFF

size: NA
V: TRBV19
D: TRBD2
J: TRBJ2-5
DNA: TGTGCCAGTAGTATAGGAAGCGGGGGGGCAGAGACCCAGTACTTC
CDR3: CASSIGSGGAETQYF

size: NA
V: TRBV7-9
D: TRBD1
J: TRBJ1-1
DNA: TGTTCCAGCAGCTCTACAGGGGGTCTTTTGAACACTGAAGCTTTCTTT
CDR3: CSSSSTGGLLNTEAFF

size: NA
V: TRBV10-3
D: TRBD1
J: TRBJ2-3
DNA: TGTGCCATCAGTCTACCCGGGACAGGCACAGATACGCAGTATTTT
CDR3: CAISLPGTGTDTQYF

size: NA
V: TRBV28
D: NA
J: TRBJ2-7
DNA: TGTGCCAGCAGTTCCCCGGTGCGAGGCGAGCAGTACTTC
CDR3: CASSSPVRGEQYF

size: NA
V: TRBV6-1
D: TRBD1
J: TRBJ2-7
DNA: TGTGCCAGCATGCTTTACAGGGGGTCCGAGCAGTACTTC
CDR3: CASMLYRGSEQYF

size: NA
V: TRBV6-5
D: NA
J: TRBJ1-1
DNA: TGTGCCAGCAGTTACTCAGACAGATATAACACTGAAGCTTTCTTT
CDR3: CASSYSDRYNTEAFF

size: NA
V: TRBV6-6
D: TRBD2
J: TRBJ2-1
DNA: TGTGCCAGCAGTCCCCGGGCTAGCGGGGGGGCCCTTGAGCAGTTCTTC
CDR3: CASSPRASGGALEQFF

size: NA
V: TRBV28
D: NA
J: TRBJ1-1
DNA: TGTGCCAGCAGAACCGACTACACTGAAGCTTTCTTT
CDR3: CASRTDYTEAFF

size: NA
V: TRBV28
D: NA
J: TRBJ1-1
DNA: TGTGCCGGCAGTTTAGCGGGGGGCAACGCTTTCTTT
CDR3: CAGSLAGGNAFF

size: NA
V: TRBV27
D: TRBD1
J: TRBJ2-1
DNA: TGTGCCAGCAGTTCAATACCGACAGGGATCTACAATGAGCAGTTCTTC
CDR3: CASSSIPTGIYNEQFF

size: few
V: TRBV6-5
D: TRBD1
J: TRBJ1-5
DNA: TGTGCCAGCAGCTCAACAGGGGATAGCAATCAGCCCCAGCATTTT
CDR3: CASSSTGDSNQPQHF

size: once
V: TRBV5-1
D: NA
J: TRBJ1-1
DNA: TGCGCCAGCAGCTCCGACAGCCTATTAAACACTGAAGCTTTCTTT
CDR3: CASSSDSLLNTEAFF

size: NA
V: TRBV5-5
D: TRBD1
J: TRBJ2-7
DNA: TGTGCCAGCAGCTTGGGGACAGGGGGCGGCTACGAGCAGTACTTC
CDR3: CASSLGTGGGYEQYF

size: few
V: TRBV10-3
D: NA
J: TRBJ2-5
DNA: TGTGCCATCAGTGAGTCGGGGAGCCACGGGGAGACCCAGTACTTC
CDR3: CAISESGSHGETQYF

size: NA
V: TRBV11-2
D: NA
J: TRBJ1-2
DNA: TGTGCCAGCAGCTTAGGTCGGCGGAGTGGCTACACCTTC
CDR3: CASSLGRRSGYTF

size: few
V: TRBV9
D: NA
J: TRBJ2-5
DNA: TGTGCCAGCAGCGTAGGTATAGTAGAGACCCAGTACTTC
CDR3: CASSVGIVETQYF

size: NA
V: TRBV5-1
D: NA
J: TRBJ2-2
DNA: TGCGCCAGCAGCCGCAGCGGACGAGAAAGGGAGCTGTTTTTT
CDR3: CASSRSGRERELFF

size: once
V: TRBV9
D: NA
J: TRBJ2-3
DNA: TGTGCCAGCAGCGTAGAAGGAGGGGTAGGCACAGATACGCAGTATTTT
CDR3: CASSVEGGVGTDTQYF

size: NA
V: TRBV7-2
D: NA
J: TRBJ2-3
DNA: TGTGCCAGCAGCTTAGCAGCCAGGGGCCCAGATACGCAGTATTTT
CDR3: CASSLAARGPDTQYF

size: once
V: TRBV6-5
D: NA
J: TRBJ1-2
DNA: TGTGCCAGCAGTTACGACCCATCGGACAGTGGCTACACCTTC
CDR3: CASSYDPSDSGYTF

size: NA
V: TRBV13
D: TRBD2
J: TRBJ2-7
DNA: TGTGCCAGCAGCCCCGGGAGGGCCTACGAGCAGTACTTC
CDR3: CASSPGRAYEQYF

size: NA
V: TRBV7-9
D: NA
J: TRBJ2-3
DNA: TGTGCCAGCAGTGGGGGCCTCGAACAGACCACAGATACGCAGTATTTT
CDR3: CASSGGLEQTTDTQYF

size: NA
V: TRBV5-1
D: NA
J: TRBJ2-1
DNA: TGCGCCAGCAGCTTGAATGACAGGTTAGATAATGAGCAGTTCTTC
CDR3: CASSLNDRLDNEQFF

size: NA
V: TRBV27
D: NA
J: TRBJ1-4
DNA: TGTGCCAGCAGGGGGTTAGGGGTCTCGGAAAAACTGTTTTTT
CDR3: CASRGLGVSEKLFF

size: NA
V: TRBV6-5
D: NA
J: TRBJ1-1
DNA: TGTGCGACCCGCAGGGTTCAGAACACTGAAGCTTTCTTT
CDR3: CATRRVQNTEAFF

size: NA
V: TRBV6-9
D: NA
J: TRBJ1-2
DNA: TGTGCCATCAATTCTTCTCCCGGACAGAAGGTCTATGGCTACACCTTC
CDR3: CAINSSPGQKVYGYTF